A selection of T cell receptor beta chains follows, all from one sample in a study of OX40 agonist ivuxolimab in advanced cancers. Measured with immunoSEQ multiplex PCR; TCRdb has only the in-frame clones, and not every one. The profile shows tens of thousands of clones, 83% of them singletons. This specimen consisted of CD4+ or CD8+ T cells sorted from blood, obtained in a trial of the OX40 agonist ivuxolimab. The source is an adult with an advanced solid tumor such as melanoma, head and neck, liver or kidney cancer. CDR3s include the opening cysteine and the closing phenylalanine or tryptophan. For some rows the clone size is stated as once, few or many, or as a class when expanded; others skip it.

clone size | V gene | CDR3 protein
- | TRBV9 | CASSVGTGDLYEQYF
- | TRBV10-3 | CAISGPGPAYEQYF
- | TRBV19 | CATNRGGNEKLFF
- | TRBV6-6 | CASSYSGPNTGELFF
- | TRBV4-3 | CASSQVAGGAAYEQYF
- | TRBV10-3 | CAISDTRQGRNSPLHF
- | TRBV7-2 | CASSLDQIPNTEAFF
- | TRBV18 | CASSAINQPQHF
- | TRBV30 | CAWSPSGDTQYF
few | TRBV5-1 | CASTPTPAQETQYF
- | TRBV2 | CASSEALVQPQHF
- | TRBV2 | CAIRQGEGGYTF
- | TRBV9 | CASSSDRAYEQYF
few | TRBV4-1 | CASSQVGGGYTF
- | TRBV5-1 | CASSLSGGFSYEQYF
- | TRBV7-9 | CASSSTVRTSSFSPLHF
- | TRBV5-1 | CASSSGQGDYGYTF
once | TRBV18 | CASSPPQRGGLNEQFF
- | TRBV5-1 | CASSPGTEDQPQHF
- | TRBV7-8 | CASSNGPGQGAGGYTF
- | TRBV19 | CASSPSQGQTNQPQHF
- | TRBV15 | CATSRSVAGTDGYTF
- | TRBV27 | CASSLNGVGASSGYGYTF
- | TRBV4-2 | CASSQDVATGDTQYF
- | TRBV5-1 | CASSYRAGGSTEAFF
few | TRBV7-2 | CASSLRSQGGSPLHF
- | TRBV19 | CASTTTGARSETQYF
- | TRBV7-9 | CASSPGTDTYEQYF
- | TRBV6-4 | CASRPLAGGTDTQYF
few | TRBV4-3 | CASSQDLLVVGTDTQYF
once | TRBV4-3 | CASSQEFREAETQYF
once | TRBV6-5 | CASGRGSPMNTEAFF
- | TRBV6-6 | CASSYSLTEASGYTF
- | TRBV30 | CAWSPGQSNSPLHF
- | TRBV6-4 | CASSSGGGANTGELFF
- | TRBV18 | CASSPGLAATYNEQFF
- | TRBV5-4 | CASSLVRGGAADTQYF
- | TRBV30 | CAGEGATGEKLFF
once | TRBV21-1 | CAIREAGGTEAFF
- | TRBV5-4 | CASSLGQETQYF
- | TRBV11-2 | CASSSRGRALGGGANVLTF
few | TRBV5-1 | CASSLQGSMSYGSPLHF
few | TRBV9 | CASSVEGSGNTIYF
- | TRBV5-1 | CASSLAGRGGPNTDTQYF
- | TRBV6-1 | CASREQINEKLFF
- | TRBV14 | CASSQGTAHEKLFF
- | TRBV9 | CASSVVVGEGEQYF
- | TRBV7-9 | CASSSGLAGEGDTQYF
- | TRBV2 | CASSSNNWETQYF
- | TRBV30 | CAWSLPSDSLRNF
- | TRBV7-2 | CASSQNSGDGYTF
- | TRBV5-4 | CASSLRTVPNYGYTF
- | TRBV28 | CASSGLWGANEQYF
- | TRBV19 | CASKGWGQSNTEAFF
- | TRBV19 | CASSIDPGAEAFF